These T cell receptor beta chains were read from a single sample in a study of blood T cell repertoires in COVID-19. TCRdb's table, derived via immunoSEQ multiplex PCR, lists solely in-frame clones and lacks some. This sample has some 150,000 clones; approximately 90% occur once, and the top ten carry around 1.5%. Material: peripheral blood. These TCRs come from a human donor in a cohort sampled during active COVID-19. Both conserved end residues are part of each CDR3. A D gene is named only where the DNA matches it firmly. Clone size is stated in some rows and not others, as once, few, many or a class when expanded.

TGTGCCAGCAGCTATGGGACTGGCACAGATACGCAGTATTTT	CASSYGTGTDTQYF	NA	TRBV4-2	NA	TRBJ2-3
TGTGCCAGCAGTTATTCGTCAAACAGGGTCGACACTGAAGCTTTCTTT	CASSYSSNRVDTEAFF	NA	TRBV6-5	NA	TRBJ1-1
TGTGCCATCAGGCAGGGGATTCGAGATACGCAGTATTTT	CAIRQGIRDTQYF	NA	TRBV10-3	NA	TRBJ2-3
TGTGCCAGTAGCGGGGGAGCCTCTACAAGGAACACTGAAGCTTTCTTT	CASSGGASTRNTEAFF	NA	TRBV19	few	TRBJ1-1
TGTGCCAGCAGCGTGACTAGCGGGGGGCTAGGTGAGCAGTTCTTC	CASSVTSGGLGEQFF	TRBD2	TRBV9	NA	TRBJ2-1
TGTGCCAGTAGGCCTTCTTCCTGGGGGGACGAGCAGTACTTC	CASRPSSWGDEQYF	NA	TRBV19	NA	TRBJ2-7
TGTGCCAGCAGCTTATTTAGCTCCACCGAGCAGTTCTTC	CASSLFSSTEQFF	NA	TRBV11-3	NA	TRBJ2-1
TGTGCCAGCAGCTTATCACAGCCCAAGACACCCCTCCACTTT	CASSLSQPKTPLHF	NA	TRBV5-6	NA	TRBJ1-6
TGTGCCAGCAGCCCTCGGACAGGGACAAACTATGGCTACACCTTC	CASSPRTGTNYGYTF	TRBD1	TRBV9	NA	TRBJ1-2
TGTGCCAGCTCCTCCAGGGATACCAACACTGAAGCTTTCTTT	CASSSRDTNTEAFF	NA	TRBV18	NA	TRBJ1-1
TGTGCCAGTAGTACGCGGGTAGGGGGACCGACTGAAGCTTTCTTT	CASSTRVGGPTEAFF	NA	TRBV19	NA	TRBJ1-1
TGCGCCAGCAGCTGGGGGGACAGGGCGAACACTGAAGCTTTCTTT	CASSWGDRANTEAFF	TRBD1	TRBV5-1	NA	TRBJ1-1
TGTGCCAGCTCACCAAGACAGGGGGCTGCTGGAAACACCATATATTTT	CASSPRQGAAGNTIYF	TRBD1	TRBV18	NA	TRBJ1-3
TGTGCCTGGGGCATTACAGGGGACGAAAAACTGTTTTTT	CAWGITGDEKLFF	TRBD1	TRBV30	NA	TRBJ1-4
TGTGCCTGGAGTGTCTCGGGGGGGCCTCATGAGCAGTTCTTC	CAWSVSGGPHEQFF	TRBD2	TRBV30	NA	TRBJ2-1
TGTGCCAGCAGCCTTAGCGGGGCTGGCTACGAGCAGTACTTC	CASSLSGAGYEQYF	TRBD2	TRBV2	NA	TRBJ2-7
TGTGCCAGCAGCGTAGGAGTTTTGGGGGCTTCACCCCTCCACTTT	CASSVGVLGASPLHF	NA	TRBV9	NA	TRBJ1-6
TGTGCCAGCAGTTACTCGAGAATTCGCGTTGGCACAGATACGCAGTATTTT	CASSYSRIRVGTDTQYF	NA	TRBV6-2/TRBV6-3	NA	TRBJ2-3
TGTGCCAGCAGCCAAGATAGAAGGACAGGGAGCTCCTACGAGCAGTACTTC	CASSQDRRTGSSYEQYF	TRBD1	TRBV3-1/TRBV3-2	few	TRBJ2-7
TGTGCCAGTAGGACAGGGGGCCTTTATGGCTACACCTTC	CASRTGGLYGYTF	TRBD1	TRBV19	NA	TRBJ1-2
TGTGCCAGCAGCTTGGTCGGGGTTGGCAGCTATGGCTACACCTTC	CASSLVGVGSYGYTF	NA	TRBV5-4	NA	TRBJ1-2
TGTGCCAGCAGCCACTCTATACTAGCGGGGGGGACCTACGAGCAGTACTTC	CASSHSILAGGTYEQYF	TRBD2	TRBV4-2	NA	TRBJ2-7
TGTGCCTGGGGAGAGACAGGACTCTCTGGGGCCAACGTCCTGACTTTC	CAWGETGLSGANVLTF	NA	TRBV30	NA	TRBJ2-6
TGTGCCAGCAGGCCTAGACAGGGACCCTTAAACTACAATGAGCAGTTCTTC	CASRPRQGPLNYNEQFF	TRBD1	TRBV2	NA	TRBJ2-1
TGTGCCAGCTCACCACAGGACAGGGTGGGCTACACCTTC	CASSPQDRVGYTF	TRBD1	TRBV18	NA	TRBJ1-2
TGTGCCAGCAGCGTAATGGCTAGCGGGGGGTATTACAATGAGCAGTTCTTC	CASSVMASGGYYNEQFF	TRBD2	TRBV9	NA	TRBJ2-1
TGCGCCAGCAGCTTGGGAACTAGCAGTTACAATGAGCAGTTCTTC	CASSLGTSSYNEQFF	NA	TRBV5-1	NA	TRBJ2-1